This TCR beta chain was captured by sequencing in a study of blood T cell repertoires in COVID-19. The CDR3 totals 15 residues. Per the germline V gene, CDR1 is LNHDA and CDR2 is SQIVND (reference sequence). Trimming removed 3 bases at V and 3 bases at J, with 14 bases between. Per the original data handling: Counts of nucleated cells, estimated from reference gene primer amplification, were obtained. Using immunoSEQ multiplex PCR, the repertoire was profiled, and TCRdb retains in-frame clones only, with some absent. Clone size and the V and J calls come from that table; the DNA yielded D and trimming. This sample has 150,000 or so clones, with about 85% found just once.

This TCR came from a woman between 40 and 55 years old with acute COVID-19. V and J are TRBV19 and TRBJ1-1, with a possible D match to TRBD1 (5 bases). Sequencing was performed on PBMCs or T cells enriched from blood (not recorded which). The CDR3 spells CASSILGQGYTEAFF. As DNA, the CDR3 is TGTGCCAGTAGTATTTTGGGGCAGGGTTACACTGAAGCTTTCTTT.